The 19 T cell receptor beta chains presented below share a single source sample, sequenced in a study of control samples from healthy donors and cancer patients. Measured with immunoSEQ multiplex PCR; TCRdb has only the in-frame clones, and not every one. Among 25,000 to 35,000 clones, 90% to 95% were seen once, and the ten largest hold 10% to 15%. The sample consisted of PBMCs. The receptors shown here come from a man aged 50 or older with lung cancer.

The gene calls are TRBV27 and TRBJ1-2; 9 bases line up with TRBD1. CDR1 is MNHEY and CDR2 is SMNVEV in the germline V gene (reference sequence). V lost 6 bases, J lost 8 bases, and 13 bases stayed unmatched. The CDR3 contains 15 residues. The CDR3 here is CASSVQGALGFGYTF. The CDR3, as DNA: TGTGCCAGCAGCGTACAGGGGGCGCTGGGCTTCGGCTACACCTTC.

The V gene is TRBV7-8, the J gene TRBJ1-2; D ambiguous. This CDR3 is 13 amino acids long. The ends were cut back, 1 base at V and 5 bases at J, with 8 bases in the middle. Germline CDR1 and CDR2: SGHVS and FQNEAQ. CDR3 DNA sequence: TGTGCCAGCAGCTTAGATCGAGTATATGGCTACACCTTC. It yields the protein CASSLDRVYGYTF.

The rearrangement joins TRBV7-2 to TRBJ2-7, with D perhaps being TRBD1 or TRBD2 (5 bases each). From germline, CDR1 is SGHTA and CDR2 FQGNSA. V lost 5 bases, J lost 1 base, and 15 bases lay in between. The CDR3 has 15 amino acids. The CDR3 region is CASSPLGEGSYEQYF. The CDR3 bases are TGTGCCAGCAGCCCGCTGGGTGAGGGGTCCTACGAGCAGTACTTC. Looking up the rest from reference TRBV7-2 and TRBJ2-7 gives the full variable domain: GAGVSQSPSNKVTEKGKDVELRCDPISGHTALYWYRQSLGQGLEFLIYFQGNSAPDKSGLPSDRFSAERTGGSVSTLTIQRTQQEDSAVYLCASSPLGEGSYEQYFGPGTRLTVT.

This chain uses TRBV27 with TRBJ2-2; D uncertain. The CDR3 extends over 15 amino acids. The germline V gene has CDR1 MNHEY and CDR2 SMNVEV (reference sequence). The V end was cut by 7 bases, the J end by 0 bases, with 12 bases between. The CDR3 is CASIKLGANTGELFF. The CDR3, as DNA: TGTGCCAGCATCAAACTCGGAGCGAACACCGGGGAGCTGTTTTTT.

The CDR3: CASSRGPFSYEQYF. DNA for the CDR3: TGCGCCAGCAGCCGTGGTCCCTTCTCCTACGAGCAGTACTTC. The chain combines TRBV5-1 with TRBJ2-7; D is unclear. Germline-derived CDR1 and CDR2 are SGHRS and YFSETQ. The CDR3 length is 14 residues. The V end lost 4 bases, the J end lost 0 bases, and 11 bases lay between the germline ends.

The rearrangement links TRBV30 to TRBJ1-2, with no clear D. The CDR3 length is 13 residues. Germline lookup yields CDR1 GTSNPN and CDR2 SVGIG (reference sequence). The V and J ends lost 3 bases and 0 bases respectively, with 8 bases between them. The CDR3: CAWSPPPNYGYTF. The CDR3 DNA reads as TGTGCCTGGAGCCCCCCACCTAACTATGGCTACACCTTC.

The J gene is TRBJ1-1, the V gene TRBV7-9; no definite D call. Trimming left V 3 bases short and J 8 bases short, with 16 bases between. The CDR3 has 14 amino acids. Per the germline V gene, CDR1 is SEHNR and CDR2 is FQNEAQ (reference sequence). As DNA, the CDR3 is TGTGCCAGCAGCTTGGGAGGACTGATTGCCGAAGCTTTCTTT. This gives the protein CASSLGGLIAEAFF.

V and J are TRBV11-2 and TRBJ2-3, with a possible D match to TRBD1 (7 bases). V lost 6 bases and J 3 bases, leaving 19 bases between the germline ends. Germline V gene data show CDR1 as SGHAT and CDR2 as FQNNGV. The CDR3 has 16 residues. The CDR3 nucleotides are TGTGCCAGCAGTTCGCGGGACAGAGGGGGAACAGATACGCAGTATTTT. It is translated as CASSSRDRGGTDTQYF.

This chain links TRBV5-1 with TRBJ1-2, with unresolved D. Germline V gives CDR1 SGHRS, CDR2 YFSETQ. Trimming removed 4 bases at V and 5 bases at J, with 15 bases between. The CDR3 has 14 amino acids. CDR3 nucleotide sequence: TGCGCCAGCAGCCCCACCGTAGGAAATTATGGCTACACCTTC. It translates to CASSPTVGNYGYTF.

CDR3 amino acids: CASRSRGGVETQYF. In DNA, the CDR3 is TGCGCCAGCAGATCACGGGGGGGTGTAGAGACCCAGTACTTC. V is TRBV5-1 and J is TRBJ2-5, with 8 positions matching TRBD2. The CDR3 runs to 14 residues. The V gene end was trimmed by 5 bases and the J gene end by 4 bases; junction bases not matched to a gene: 7. Germline loops: CDR1 SGHRS, CDR2 YFSETQ.

The rearrangement links TRBV11-1 to TRBJ1-6, with D possibly matching TRBD1 (5 bases). Germline CDR1 and CDR2: SGHAT and FQDESV (reference sequence). V was clipped by 4 bases and J by 13 bases, with 17 bases between them. This CDR3 comprises 14 residues. The CDR3 DNA is TGTGCCAGCAGCTACCAGGACACCGTTGAGCCCCTCCACTTT. Its translation is CASSYQDTVEPLHF. Based on the CDR3 plus reference TRBV11-1 and TRBJ1-6, the full variable domain is EAEVAQSPRYKITEKSQAVAFWCDPISGHATLYWYRQILGQGPELLVQFQDESVVDDSQLPKDRFSAERLKGVDSTLKIQPAELGDSAMYLCASSYQDTVEPLHFGNGTRLTVT.

The rearrangement uses TRBV9 and TRBJ2-2; 10 nucleotides line up with TRBD1. V was pared by 4 bases and J by 1 base, with 4 bases of the junction left unmatched. CDR1 is SGDLS and CDR2 is YYNGEE in the germline V gene. The CDR3 is made up of 16 amino acids. This CDR3 is CASSRWDRGNTGELFF. DNA for the CDR3: TGTGCCAGCAGCCGCTGGGACAGGGGGAACACCGGGGAGCTGTTTTTT.

The chain uses TRBV4-1 and TRBJ2-1, with 8 bases that match TRBD2. Germline CDR1 MGHRA, CDR2 YSYEKL. The CDR3 sequence is 15 residues long. Unmatched junction bases numbered 3, after V lost 0 bases and J lost 5 bases. CDR3 sequence: CASSQDSGGHNEQFF. The CDR3 nucleotides are TGCGCCAGCAGCCAAGACAGCGGGGGTCACAATGAGCAGTTCTTC.

CDR3 residues: CASSLGNYGYTF. As DNA, the CDR3 is TGTGCCAGCAGCTTGGGGAACTATGGCTACACCTTC. The gene calls are TRBV7-6 and TRBJ1-2; D is unresolved. The CDR3 extends over 12 amino acids. V lost 3 bases to trimming and J lost 2 bases, with 4 bases between them. From germline, CDR1 is SGHVS and CDR2 FNYEAQ.

The chain is built from TRBV19 and TRBJ2-2, with 8 bases matching TRBD2. The CDR3 covers 15 residues. Germline V CDR1 and CDR2: LNHDA, SQIVND (reference sequence). With V trimmed by 3 bases and J by 6 bases, 6 bases remained unmatched. The CDR3 DNA sequence: TGTGCCAGTAGTATTTCGAGGACTAGCTCCGGGGAGCTGTTTTTT. Residues: CASSISRTSSGELFF.

The rearrangement links TRBV11-2 to TRBJ2-5; no clear D. CDR1 SGHAT and CDR2 FQNNGV come from the germline V gene. V was clipped by 5 bases and J by 5 bases, with 18 bases between them. The CDR3 runs 15 residues. The DNA of the CDR3 is TGTGCCAGCAGCCCAGTGTATGGGGTGTCCGAGACCCAGTACTTC. It codes for CASSPVYGVSETQYF.

In its sample, this clone is large. V gene TRBV29-1 combines with J gene TRBJ1-6; no reliable D call. This CDR3 is built from 10 residues. Trimming took off 6 bases at V and 9 bases at J, with 6 bases between the two ends. The V gene's germline CDR1 is SQVTM and CDR2 ANQGSEA. CDR3 nucleotides: TGCAGCGTGACGGGTTCACCCCTCCACTTT. The encoded protein is CSVTGSPLHF.

V and J are TRBV5-1 and TRBJ2-1; D possibly corresponds to TRBD1 (6 bases). V dropped 3 bases and J dropped 6 bases, with 13 bases sitting between them. CDR1 is SGHRS, CDR2 YFSETQ, per germline. This CDR3 contains 14 residues. The CDR3: CASSSDSSFNEQFF. The DNA of the CDR3 is TGCGCCAGCAGCTCGGACAGCTCTTTCAATGAGCAGTTCTTC.

This clone appeared a single time. This sample includes further DNA sequences coding for the same CDR3. V is TRBV19 and J is TRBJ1-6, with 9 bases matching TRBD1. The germline CDR1 and CDR2 sequences are LNHDA and SQIVND (reference sequence). CDR3 length equals 13 residues. Losses at the gene ends were 9 bases for V and 7 bases for J; bases not matched to a gene: 4. The CDR3 region is CASSGQGNSPLHF. In DNA, the CDR3 is TGTGCCAGCTCGGGACAGGGAAATTCACCCCTCCACTTT.